The 18 T cell receptor beta chains below all came from one sample that was sequenced in a study of memory CD4+ T cells and cytomegalovirus serostatus. Single viable CD3+CD4+CD8-CD45RO+ cells were sorted as the memory CD4+ T cells. TCRdb's table, derived via immunoSEQ multiplex PCR, lists solely in-frame clones and lacks some. The data hold about 50,000 clones, with 75% to 85% observed a single time. Sequencing was carried out using memory CD4+ T cells from blood. These receptor sequences come from an adult in good health and CMV-seronegative.

The V gene is TRBV5-4, the J gene TRBJ2-1, with TRBD1 as a possible D gene (6 bases). V lost 2 bases, J lost 1 base, and 7 bases lay in between. Germline CDR1 reads SGHNT; CDR2 reads YYREEE (reference sequence). There are 14 residues in the CDR3. The CDR3 region has the DNA TGTGCCAGCAGCTTCGGACAGTCCTACAATGAGCAGTTCTTC. It specifies CASSFGQSYNEQFF.

CDR3 region: CASSWRGQRNTGELFF. CDR3 nucleotides: TGTGCCAGCAGCTGGCGTGGACAGAGGAACACCGGGGAGCTGTTTTTT. The J gene is TRBJ2-2, the V gene TRBV5-6, with D possibly being TRBD1 (6 bases). The ends were cut back, 3 bases at V and 1 base at J, with 13 bases in the middle. This CDR3 has 16 residues. CDR1 and CDR2 from the germline V gene are SGHDT and YYEEEE.

The chain carries TRBV6-5 and TRBJ1-4; weak D call: TRBD1 (5 bases). Trimming shortened V by 6 bases and J by 7 bases, and 12 bases separated the two germline ends. This CDR3 comprises 13 residues. Germline CDR1 MNHEY, CDR2 SVGAGI. The CDR3 DNA sequence: TGTGCCAGCAGCCAGGGATATGGTGAAAAACTGTTTTTT. This sequence encodes CASSQGYGEKLFF.

This clone was detected a few times. The chain is built from TRBV12-5 and TRBJ1-5; 8 nucleotides match TRBD1. Trimming cost V 3 bases and J 2 bases; bases outside gene matches: 12. This CDR3 is 18 amino acids long. Per the germline V gene, CDR1 is LGHNT and CDR2 is FRNRAP. CDR3 residues: CASGLPGQGANGNQPQHF. The CDR3 DNA follows: TGTGCTAGTGGTTTACCCGGTCAGGGGGCGAATGGCAATCAGCCCCAGCATTTT.

The rearrangement joins TRBV19 to TRBJ1-2; no definite D call. The ends were cut back, 6 bases at V and 4 bases at J, with 15 bases in the middle. Germline V gene lookup returns CDR1 LNHDA and CDR2 SQIVND (reference sequence). This CDR3 is built from 14 residues. The CDR3 sequence is CASSTIGQPYGYTF. The CDR3 DNA follows: TGTGCCAGTAGCACCATCGGGCAGCCCTATGGCTACACCTTC.

The chain employs TRBV2 and TRBJ2-5, with 8 nucleotides matching TRBD2. Germline values: CDR1 SNHLY, CDR2 FYNNEI. The CDR3 contains 15 residues. V shed 0 bases and J 5 bases; nucleotides not matched to a gene: 5. CDR3 protein: CASSEARGEKETQYF. The CDR3, as DNA: TGTGCCAGCAGTGAAGCGCGGGGGGAGAAGGAGACCCAGTACTTC.

CDR3 loop: CASSQVVAGAYNEQFF. The CDR3, as DNA: TGCGCCAGCAGCCAAGTTGTCGCGGGAGCCTACAATGAGCAGTTCTTC. This chain uses TRBV4-1 with TRBJ2-1, with 7 bases matching TRBD2. Per the germline V gene, CDR1 is MGHRA and CDR2 is YSYEKL. Trimming removed 1 base from V and 2 bases from J; junction bases left unmatched: 5. This CDR3 is 16 amino acids long.

The chain recombines TRBV30 with TRBJ2-5, with no clear D. Trimming pared 2 bases from V and 7 bases from J, leaving 17 bases between. The germline CDR1 and CDR2 sequences are GTSNPN and SVGIG (reference sequence). This CDR3 spans 14 amino acids. CDR3 residues: CAWSPGSSGGTQYF. CDR3 nucleotide sequence: TGTGCCTGGAGTCCCGGGTCCTCGGGCGGGACCCAGTACTTC.

The chain carries TRBV4-1 and TRBJ2-3, with 8 bases matching TRBD2. This CDR3 contains 16 residues. Germline loops: CDR1 MGHRA, CDR2 YSYEKL. The J segment lost 0 bases and the V segment lost 4 bases, leaving 6 bases of the junction unmatched. CDR3 in amino acids: CASSLIAGISTDTQYF. In nucleotides, the CDR3 is TGCGCCAGCAGCCTGATAGCGGGGATTAGCACAGATACGCAGTATTTT.

The chain has TRBV7-9 and TRBJ2-3; D call uncertain. This CDR3 comprises 15 residues. Germline assignment: CDR1 SEHNR and CDR2 FQNEAQ (reference sequence). Deletions cut 5 bases from V and 0 bases from J, with 12 bases between. The CDR3: CASSPTGTSTDTQYF. CDR3 DNA: TGTGCCAGCAGCCCGACTGGAACTAGCACAGATACGCAGTATTTT.

In this sample, this clone turned up a few times. The rearrangement uses TRBV27 and TRBJ2-3, with D possibly being TRBD1 or TRBD2 (5 bases each). V was cut by 3 bases and J by 0 bases, with 10 bases left in between. The CDR3 sequence is 15 residues long. The germline CDR1 and CDR2 sequences are MNHEY and SMNVEV (reference sequence). The CDR3 reads CASSLWDDSTDTQYF. As DNA, the CDR3 is TGTGCCAGCAGTTTGTGGGACGATAGCACAGATACGCAGTATTTT.

The genes are TRBV30 and TRBJ1-2; D possibly corresponds to TRBD1 (6 bases). CDR3 length: 13 amino acids. Germline V lookup: CDR1 GTSNPN, CDR2 SVGIG (reference sequence). This CDR3 reads CTLQGSSTYGYTF. The CDR3 nucleotides are TGTACCTTACAGGGCTCCTCTACCTATGGCTACACCTTC. Looking up the rest from reference TRBV30 and TRBJ1-2 gives the full variable domain: SQTIHQWPATLVQPVGSPLSLECTVEGTSNPNLYWYRQAAGRGLQLLFYSVGIGQISSEVPQNLSASRPQDRQFILSSKKLLLSDSGFYLCTLQGSSTYGYTFGSGTRLTVV.

This chain links TRBV19 with TRBJ1-5; D is undetermined. CDR1 is LNHDA, CDR2 SQIVND, per germline (reference sequence). V lost 7 bases and J lost 2, with 30 bases in between. The CDR3 runs 20 residues. The CDR3 DNA reads as TGTGCCAGTACAAGGTGGGGAGATGGGCTCTCCGGCCGCGGCAATCAGCCCCAGCATTTT. Translation gives CASTRWGDGLSGRGNQPQHF.

The V and J genes are TRBV7-3 and TRBJ2-2; 8 nucleotides align to TRBD2. The CDR3 length is 16 residues. Germline V CDR1 and CDR2: SGHTA, FQGTGA. J lost 0 bases, V lost 8 bases, and 8 bases had no gene match. CDR3 sequence reads: CASARNSGANTGELFF. For the CDR3, the DNA is TGTGCCAGCGCGAGGAATAGCGGGGCGAACACCGGGGAGCTGTTTTTT.

The chain has TRBV14 and TRBJ2-7, with D possibly matching TRBD2 (6 bases). Germline V gives CDR1 SGHDN, CDR2 FVKESK. The length of the CDR3 is 13 residues. V was trimmed by 4 bases and J by 5 bases, leaving 12 bases between them. CDR3 nucleotide sequence: TGTGCCAGCAGCCCTGGGGGGAGCCACGAGCAGTACTTC. Translated, it gives CASSPGGSHEQYF. Together with reference TRBV14 and TRBJ2-7, the CDR3 gives the full variable domain: EAGVTQFPSHSVIEKGQTVTLRCDPISGHDNLYWYRRVMGKEIKFLLHFVKESKQDESGMPNNRFLAERTGGTYSTLKVQPAELEDSGVYFCASSPGGSHEQYFGPGTRLTVT.

Only a few counts were recorded for this clone. V usage is TRBV4-1 and J usage is TRBJ2-3; 11 nucleotides agree with TRBD1. The V and J ends lost 2 bases and 6 bases, in that order; junction bases with no gene match: 7. The CDR3 has 16 amino acids. Germline values: CDR1 MGHRA, CDR2 YSYEKL. The CDR3 is CASSQPGTGGGDTQYF. The CDR3 DNA follows: TGCGCCAGCAGCCAACCCGGGACAGGGGGTGGGGATACGCAGTATTTT.

This clone was recorded a few times. The gene calls are TRBV2 and TRBJ2-7; D may be TRBD2 (6 bases). This CDR3 region has 14 residues. Per the germline V gene, CDR1 is SNHLY and CDR2 is FYNNEI. V shed 1 base and J shed 0 bases, with 7 bases lying between them. The DNA of the CDR3 is TGTGCCAGCAGTGAAGTAGCGGTCTCCTACGAGCAGTACTTC. Translating gives CASSEVAVSYEQYF.

The genes are TRBV27 and TRBJ1-2, with a possible D match to TRBD1 (5 bases). Germline CDR1 and CDR2: MNHEY and SMNVEV (reference sequence). The CDR3 has 14 amino acids. Deletions cut 5 bases from V and 2 bases from J, with 12 bases between. CDR3 in amino acids: CASSGGRSNYGYTF. The CDR3 DNA follows: TGTGCCAGCAGTGGGGGACGGTCGAACTATGGCTACACCTTC.